Reported below is one T cell receptor (beta chain). Some clones are missing from TCRdb's copy, which holds only in-frame ones; the method was immunoSEQ multiplex PCR. The table has just over 20,000 clones, more than 75% seen once. These data come from a study of untreated major depressive disorder. CDR3 size: 14 residues. With 3 bases removed from V and 8 bases from J, the gap between germline ends came to 16 bases. Germline values: CDR1 MDHEN, CDR2 SYDVKM. The rearrangement links TRBV28 to TRBJ1-2; D remains unclear. The sequenced sample consisted of CD4+ T cells from PBMCs. The sequence came from a woman in her thirties in good health. CDR3 coding DNA: TGTGCCAGCAGTTTCCGACGTCGGGCGGGCGGCTACACCTTC. This codes for CASSFRRRAGGYTF.